These T cell receptor beta chains were read from a single sample in a study of glioma-infiltrating T cells after dendritic cell vaccination. Produced via immunoSEQ multiplex PCR; TCRdb's table is partial and in-frame only. The sample records over 55,000 clones, about 86% being singletons. Source: blood, taken before dendritic cell vaccination. Source of these receptors: a human donor with glioblastoma. Each CDR3 is given with its conserved first and last residue. Each record gives: CDR3 length, J gene, D gene, V gene, clone size, CDR3 DNA, CDR3 protein. D genes are given only for firm matches. Clone size is stated in some rows and not others, as once, few, many or a class when expanded.

15,TRBJ1-4,-,TRBV30,-,TGTGCCTGGAACGGGGGGGGAGGGACTAATGAAAAACTGTTTTTT,CAWNGGGGTNEKLFF
16,TRBJ2-3,-,TRBV30,-,TGTGCCTGGACCCCGGGTGAGGGCTGGGTCGCAGATACGCAGTATTTT,CAWTPGEGWVADTQYF
14,TRBJ1-3,TRBD1,TRBV6-5,-,TGTGCCAGCAGACGGGGACAGCAGGGAAACACCATATATTTT,CASRRGQQGNTIYF
16,TRBJ2-7,TRBD2,TRBV6-6,-,TGTGCCAGCAGTTACAGGGGACTAGCGGGGAGTTACGAGCAGTACTTC,CASSYRGLAGSYEQYF
15,TRBJ1-1,TRBD1,TRBV5-8,-,TGTGCCAGCAGCCTTGACAGGGTGGGGAACACTGAAGCTTTCTTT,CASSLDRVGNTEAFF
15,TRBJ1-5,-,TRBV6-1,-,TGTGCCAGCAGTGATTTCTTGGTGGCAAATCAGCCCCAGCATTTT,CASSDFLVANQPQHF
15,TRBJ2-5,TRBD2,TRBV7-2,-,TGTGCCAGCAGCTTACAGTCTAGCGGGGGGGAGACCCAGTACTTC,CASSLQSSGGETQYF
13,TRBJ2-3,-,TRBV14,once,TGTGCCAGCAGCCACTTTAGCACAGATACGCAGTATTTT,CASSHFSTDTQYF
15,TRBJ2-3,TRBD2,TRBV5-1,-,TGCGCCAGCAGCTTGCTAGCGGGGGCCTCAAGAACGCAGTATTTT,CASSLLAGASRTQYF
14,TRBJ2-7,TRBD2,TRBV6-1,-,TGTGCCAGCACAAGCGGGGGGAGCTCCTACGAGCAGTACTTC,CASTSGGSSYEQYF
15,TRBJ2-7,-,TRBV7-9,-,TGTGCCAGCAGCTTAGATGGAACAGGCTTCTACGAGCAGTACTTC,CASSLDGTGFYEQYF
18,TRBJ1-4,-,TRBV4-1,large,TGCGCCAGCAGCCAAGAGGGACTCCGACGCCCAACTAATGAAAAACTGTTTTTT,CASSQEGLRRPTNEKLFF
14,TRBJ1-2,TRBD1,TRBV9,-,TGTGCCAGCAGCGTAGGACAGGGGAACTACGGCTACACCTTC,CASSVGQGNYGYTF
15,TRBJ1-3,-,TRBV7-9,few,TGTGCCAGCAGCTTCGACACCTACTCTGGAAACACCATATATTTT,CASSFDTYSGNTIYF
16,TRBJ2-2,TRBD2,TRBV9,-,TGTGCCAGCAGCCTCCGACTAGCGGAAAACACCGGGGAGCTGTTTTTT,CASSLRLAENTGELFF
14,TRBJ1-2,-,TRBV7-9,-,TGTGCCAGCAGCTCCACAGGGACCCACTATGGCTACACCTTC,CASSSTGTHYGYTF
15,TRBJ2-1,TRBD2,TRBV11-2,-,TGTGCCAGCAGCCCGGCGGGCGGGGGGGCCCTGAAGCAGTTCTTC,CASSPAGGGALKQFF
13,TRBJ1-2,-,TRBV19,few,TGTGCCAGTAGTGAGTCAGGGAACTATGGCTACACCTTC,CASSESGNYGYTF
15,TRBJ1-2,TRBD1,TRBV5-1,-,TGCGCCAGCAGAGCGACAGGGGGCTCTGTGGGTGGCTACACCTTC,CASRATGGSVGGYTF
13,TRBJ2-1,-,TRBV4-2,-,TGTGCCAGCAGCCGACAGTTGGACAATGAGCAGTTCTTC,CASSRQLDNEQFF
13,TRBJ2-5,-,TRBV9,once,TGTGCCAGCAGCGTAGCGGTTCAAGAGACCCAGTACTTC,CASSVAVQETQYF
13,TRBJ1-6,TRBD1,TRBV7-3,-,TGTGCCAGCCTGGGACAGGATAATTCACCCCTCCACTTT,CASLGQDNSPLHF
13,TRBJ2-2,-,TRBV18,once,TGTGCCAGCTCACTGAGGGAGGCCGGGGAGCTGTTTTTT,CASSLREAGELFF
17,TRBJ2-6,TRBD2,TRBV7-6,-,TGTGCCAGCAGCATAGGACTAGCGGGCTCTGGGGCCAACGTCCTGACTTTC,CASSIGLAGSGANVLTF
15,TRBJ2-7,TRBD1,TRBV12-5,few,TGTGCTAGTGGTTTGTCCGACAGGGACGGTGACGAGCAGTACTTC,CASGLSDRDGDEQYF
16,TRBJ2-5,TRBD2,TRBV6-4,few,TGTGCCAGCAGTGACTCGTCTAGCGGGGATGTCGAGACCCAGTACTTC,CASSDSSSGDVETQYF
15,TRBJ1-1,-,TRBV7-8,-,TGTGCCAGCAGCTTAGGGGAACTTGGGGGGACTGAAGCTTTCTTT,CASSLGELGGTEAFF
13,TRBJ2-3,-,TRBV9,-,TGTGCCAGCAGCGTAGCCGTCGCAGATACGCAGTATTTT,CASSVAVADTQYF
17,TRBJ1-2,TRBD1,TRBV10-2,-,TGCGCCAGCAGTGAGCCGGGACAGGCTCAAGCTAACTATGGCTACACCTTC,CASSEPGQAQANYGYTF
14,TRBJ2-7,TRBD1,TRBV7-9,-,TGTGCCAGCAGCCCCTGGACAGGGTACCGCGAGCAGTACTTC,CASSPWTGYREQYF
15,TRBJ1-6,-,TRBV5-1,-,TGCGCCAGCAGCTTGGTACAGAACTATAATTCACCCCTCCACTTT,CASSLVQNYNSPLHF
16,TRBJ1-1,-,TRBV5-5,-,TGTGCCAGCAGCTTCTTGTCAGGACGAGGAGGCACTGAAGCTTTCTTT,CASSFLSGRGGTEAFF
17,TRBJ2-1,TRBD1,TRBV19,-,TGTGCCAGTAGTATAATAGGGGACAGCGGAGTCTACAATGAGCAGTTCTTC,CASSIIGDSGVYNEQFF
15,TRBJ2-3,TRBD2,TRBV5-1,-,TGCGCCAGCAGCTTTAGCGGGACAAACACAGATACGCAGTATTTT,CASSFSGTNTDTQYF
20,TRBJ1-3,-,TRBV18,-,TGTGCCAGCTCGCCTAGATTACCTTCCGGGTCGACCTTCTCTGGAAACACCATATATTTT,CASSPRLPSGSTFSGNTIYF
15,TRBJ2-7,-,TRBV9,-,TGTGCCAGCAGCCGAGGGGGGGCGAGCTCCTACGAGCAGTACTTC,CASSRGGASSYEQYF
16,TRBJ1-1,-,TRBV7-6,-,TGTGCCAGCAGCCCCGGTCCAGGAATGGGCCACACTGAAGCTTTCTTT,CASSPGPGMGHTEAFF
14,TRBJ2-7,-,TRBV7-2,-,TGTGCCAGCAGCTTGCGGGGATCCAGATACGAGCAGTACTTC,CASSLRGSRYEQYF
12,TRBJ2-5,-,TRBV7-6,-,TGTGCCAGCAGCATCTTTTTAGAGACCCAGTACTTC,CASSIFLETQYF
13,TRBJ1-1,-,TRBV11-2,-,TGTGCCAGCAGCTCCCCCGTAAGCTCTGAAGCTTTCTTT,CASSSPVSSEAFF
12,TRBJ1-1,-,TRBV2,-,TGTGCCAGCAATACAGGGTACACTGAAGCTTTCTTT,CASNTGYTEAFF
14,TRBJ1-4,-,TRBV5-3,-,TGTGCCAGAATCCAGGACAGTACTAATGAAAAACTGTTTTTT,CARIQDSTNEKLFF
13,TRBJ2-7,-,TRBV6-1,-,TGTGCCAGCAGTGACAGGGATTCCTACGAGCAGTACTTC,CASSDRDSYEQYF
13,TRBJ1-5,-,TRBV30,-,TGTGCCTGGAGCAACTTCAGGGGTCAGCCCCAGCATTTT,CAWSNFRGQPQHF
15,TRBJ1-5,-,TRBV2,-,TGTGCCAGCAGCCGCGGACAGCTGAGCAATCAGCCCCAGCATTTT,CASSRGQLSNQPQHF
14,TRBJ2-3,-,TRBV5-6,-,TGTGCCAGCAGACATGACAGGAGCACAGATACGCAGTATTTT,CASRHDRSTDTQYF
11,TRBJ2-7,-,TRBV29-1,-,TGCAGCGTTGTGTTGGGGGGCGAGCAGTACTTC,CSVVLGGEQYF
12,TRBJ2-2,-,TRBV2,-,TGTGCAAACAGGCGGGATTCCGGGGAGCTGTTTTTT,CANRRDSGELFF
16,TRBJ1-2,-,TRBV19,-,TGTGCCAGTAGTATAGGTTCTACGGGGGTCCTTGGTGGCTACACCTTC,CASSIGSTGVLGGYTF
14,TRBJ1-3,-,TRBV5-1,once,TGCGCCAGCAGCTTGGACAGTTCAGGAAACACCATATATTTT,CASSLDSSGNTIYF
15,TRBJ2-4,TRBD1,TRBV15,-,TGTGCCACCAGCAGGTATGGGACAGAACTTAACATTCAGTACTTC,CATSRYGTELNIQYF
14,TRBJ2-2,-,TRBV5-1,-,TGCGCCAGCAGCTTGTCGGGGGGCCCCGGGGAGCTGTTTTTT,CASSLSGGPGELFF
14,TRBJ2-3,-,TRBV18,once,TGTGCCAGCTCACCATCCGCGGGGCCAGATACGCAGTATTTT,CASSPSAGPDTQYF
16,TRBJ2-1,-,TRBV28,-,TGTGCCAGCAGCATACGGGCGGGGAGCTCCTACAATGAGCAGTTCTTC,CASSIRAGSSYNEQFF
15,TRBJ2-1,-,TRBV7-7,many,TGTGCTAGCAGCTCAGGGGCAGTCTCCTACAATGAGCAGTTCTTC,CASSSGAVSYNEQFF
16,TRBJ1-1,TRBD1,TRBV2,-,TGTGCCAGCAGCGACCGGGGACAGGGGCCGAACACTGAAGCTTTCTTT,CASSDRGQGPNTEAFF
18,TRBJ2-7,TRBD2,TRBV4-1,-,TGCGCCAGCAGCCACCTAACGGGGGGTAAGGACGCCATTTACGAGCAGTACTTC,CASSHLTGGKDAIYEQYF
16,TRBJ2-5,TRBD2,TRBV2,-,TGTGCCAGCAGTAAAACCGGGACTAGCGGCCAAGAGACCCAGTACTTC,CASSKTGTSGQETQYF
13,TRBJ1-1,TRBD1,TRBV6-1,medium-sized,TGTGCCAGCGAGGACAGGGAACACACTGAAGCTTTCTTT,CASEDREHTEAFF
13,TRBJ2-3,-,TRBV4-3,-,TGCGCCAGCAGCCAAGATCAGGGAGATACGCAGTATTTT,CASSQDQGDTQYF